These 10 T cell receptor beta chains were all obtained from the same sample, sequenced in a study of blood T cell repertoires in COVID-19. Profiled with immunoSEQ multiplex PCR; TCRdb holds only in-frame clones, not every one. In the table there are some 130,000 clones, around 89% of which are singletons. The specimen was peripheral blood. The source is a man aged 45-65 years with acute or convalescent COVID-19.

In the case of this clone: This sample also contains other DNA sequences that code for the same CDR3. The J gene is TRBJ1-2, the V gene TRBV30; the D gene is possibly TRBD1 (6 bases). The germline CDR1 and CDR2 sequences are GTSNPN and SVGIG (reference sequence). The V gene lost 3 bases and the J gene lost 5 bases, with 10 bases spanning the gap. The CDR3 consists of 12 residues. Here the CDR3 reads CAWSPQGYGYTF. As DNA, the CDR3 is TGTGCCTGGAGCCCTCAGGGGTATGGCTACACCTTC. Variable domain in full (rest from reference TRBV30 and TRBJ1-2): SQTIHQWPATLVQPVGSPLSLECTVEGTSNPNLYWYRQAAGRGLQLLFYSVGIGQISSEVPQNLSASRPQDRQFILSSKKLLLSDSGFYLCAWSPQGYGYTFGSGTRLTVV.

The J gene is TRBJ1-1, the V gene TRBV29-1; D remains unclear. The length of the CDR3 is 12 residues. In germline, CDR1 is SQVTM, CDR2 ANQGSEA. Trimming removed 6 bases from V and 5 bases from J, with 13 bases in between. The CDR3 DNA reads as TGCAGCGTCGTGACGGGGAAGACTGAAGCTTTCTTT. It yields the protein CSVVTGKTEAFF.

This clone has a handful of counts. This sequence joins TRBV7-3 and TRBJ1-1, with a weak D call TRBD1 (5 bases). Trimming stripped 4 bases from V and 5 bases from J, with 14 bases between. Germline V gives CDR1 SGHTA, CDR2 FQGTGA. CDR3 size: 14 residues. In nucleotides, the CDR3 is TGTGCCAGCAGCTCCCGGCAGGGCGAGACTGAAGCTTTCTTT. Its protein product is CASSSRQGETEAFF.

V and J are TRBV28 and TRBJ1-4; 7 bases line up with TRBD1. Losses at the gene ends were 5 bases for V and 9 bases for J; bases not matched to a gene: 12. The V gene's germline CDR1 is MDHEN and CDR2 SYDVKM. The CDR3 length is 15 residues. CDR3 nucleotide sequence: TGTGCCAGCAGTATGCGGGACAGAAGGGTCCAAAAACTGTTTTTT. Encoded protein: CASSMRDRRVQKLFF.

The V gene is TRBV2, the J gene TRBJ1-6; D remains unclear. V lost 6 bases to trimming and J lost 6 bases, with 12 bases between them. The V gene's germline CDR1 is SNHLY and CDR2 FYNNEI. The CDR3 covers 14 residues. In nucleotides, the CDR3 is TGTGCCAGCAGCCGTGAGGTTGGTAATTCACCCCTCCACTTT. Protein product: CASSREVGNSPLHF.

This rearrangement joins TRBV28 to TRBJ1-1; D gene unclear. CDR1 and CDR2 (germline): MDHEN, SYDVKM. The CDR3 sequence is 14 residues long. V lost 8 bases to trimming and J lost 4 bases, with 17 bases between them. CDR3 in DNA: TGTGCCAGCCTTTCAGGAGGACGAGGCACTGAAGCTTTCTTT. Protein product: CASLSGGRGTEAFF.

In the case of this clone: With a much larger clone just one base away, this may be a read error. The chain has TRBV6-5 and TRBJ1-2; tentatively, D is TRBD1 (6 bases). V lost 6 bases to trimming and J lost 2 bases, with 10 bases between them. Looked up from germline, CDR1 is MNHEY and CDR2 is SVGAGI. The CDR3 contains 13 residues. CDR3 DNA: TGTGCCAGCAGGGCTACAGGGAACTATGGCTACACCTTC. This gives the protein CASRATGNYGYTF.

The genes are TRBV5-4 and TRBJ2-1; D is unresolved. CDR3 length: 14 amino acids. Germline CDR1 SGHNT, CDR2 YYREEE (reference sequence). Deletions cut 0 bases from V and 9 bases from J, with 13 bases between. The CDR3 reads CASSLGLQVGEQFF. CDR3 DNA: TGTGCCAGCAGCTTGGGTCTGCAGGTTGGTGAGCAGTTCTTC.

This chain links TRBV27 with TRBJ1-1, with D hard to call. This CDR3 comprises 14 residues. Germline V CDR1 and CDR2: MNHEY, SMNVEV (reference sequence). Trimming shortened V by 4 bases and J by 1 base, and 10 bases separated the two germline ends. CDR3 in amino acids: CASSYRGRNTEAFF. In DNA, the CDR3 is TGTGCCAGCAGTTACCGGGGAAGGAACACTGAAGCTTTCTTT.

CDR3 amino acids: CASSDRVAGDVGYTF. CDR3 coding DNA: TGTGCCAGCAGTGATCGGGTAGCAGGGGACGTTGGCTACACCTTC. The gene calls are TRBV6-4 and TRBJ1-2, with D possibly matching TRBD1 (6 bases). The CDR3 loop spans 15 amino acids. Germline assignment: CDR1 MRHNA and CDR2 SNTAGT. Trimming took off 3 bases at V and 7 bases at J, with 18 bases between the two ends.